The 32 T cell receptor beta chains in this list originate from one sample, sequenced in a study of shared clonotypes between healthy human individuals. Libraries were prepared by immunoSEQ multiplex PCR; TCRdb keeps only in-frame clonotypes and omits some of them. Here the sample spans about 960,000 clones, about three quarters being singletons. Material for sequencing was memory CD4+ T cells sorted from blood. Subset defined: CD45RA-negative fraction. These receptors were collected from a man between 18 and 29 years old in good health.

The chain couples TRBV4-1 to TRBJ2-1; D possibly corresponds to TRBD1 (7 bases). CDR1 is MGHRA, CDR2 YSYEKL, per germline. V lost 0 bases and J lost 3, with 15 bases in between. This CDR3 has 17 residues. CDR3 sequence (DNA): TGCGCCAGCAGCCAAGATTGGCAGGGGGGTGTCTACAATGAGCAGTTCTTC. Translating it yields CASSQDWQGGVYNEQFF.

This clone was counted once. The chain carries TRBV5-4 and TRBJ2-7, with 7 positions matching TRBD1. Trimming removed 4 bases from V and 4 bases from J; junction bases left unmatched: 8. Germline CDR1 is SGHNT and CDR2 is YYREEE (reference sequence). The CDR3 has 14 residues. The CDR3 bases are TGTGCCAGCAGCCGATGGGACAGTCTTTACGAGCAGTACTTC. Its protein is CASSRWDSLYEQYF.

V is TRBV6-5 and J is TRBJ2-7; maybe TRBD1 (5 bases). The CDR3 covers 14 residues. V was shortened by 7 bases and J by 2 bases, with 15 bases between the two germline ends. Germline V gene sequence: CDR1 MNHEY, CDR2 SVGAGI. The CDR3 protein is CASTKDQGTYEQYF. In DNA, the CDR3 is TGTGCCAGCACTAAGGATCAGGGAACCTACGAGCAGTACTTC.

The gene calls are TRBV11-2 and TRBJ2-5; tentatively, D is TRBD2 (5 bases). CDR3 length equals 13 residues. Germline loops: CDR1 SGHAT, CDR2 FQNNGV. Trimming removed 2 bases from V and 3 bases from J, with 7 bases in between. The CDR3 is CASSLWEKETQYF. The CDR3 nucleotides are TGTGCCAGCAGCTTATGGGAGAAAGAGACCCAGTACTTC.

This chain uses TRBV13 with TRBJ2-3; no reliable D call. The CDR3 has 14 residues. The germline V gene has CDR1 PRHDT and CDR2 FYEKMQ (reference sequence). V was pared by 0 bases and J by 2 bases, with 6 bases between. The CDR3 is CASSLGSHTDTQYF. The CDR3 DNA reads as TGTGCCAGCAGCTTAGGGTCCCACACAGATACGCAGTATTTT.

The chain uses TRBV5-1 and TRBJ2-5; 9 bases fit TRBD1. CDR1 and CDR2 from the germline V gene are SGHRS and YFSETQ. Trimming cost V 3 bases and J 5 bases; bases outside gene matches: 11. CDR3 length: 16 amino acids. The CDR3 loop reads CASSWTGEAPSETQYF. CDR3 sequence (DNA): TGCGCCAGCAGCTGGACAGGGGAGGCCCCTTCTGAGACCCAGTACTTC.

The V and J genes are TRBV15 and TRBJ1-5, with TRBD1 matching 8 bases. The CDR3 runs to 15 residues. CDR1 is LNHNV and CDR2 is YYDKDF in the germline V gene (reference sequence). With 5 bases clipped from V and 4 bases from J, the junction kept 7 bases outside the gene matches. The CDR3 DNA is TGTGCCACCAGCCCCTCAGGGGGCGAGAATCAGCCCCAGCATTTT. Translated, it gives CATSPSGGENQPQHF.

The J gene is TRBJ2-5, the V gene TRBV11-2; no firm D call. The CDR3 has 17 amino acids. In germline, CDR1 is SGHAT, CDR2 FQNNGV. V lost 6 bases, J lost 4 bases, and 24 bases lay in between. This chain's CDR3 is CASRSLAGSVPRETQYF. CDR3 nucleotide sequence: TGTGCCAGCAGGTCCCTCGCCGGGTCGGTGCCTCGAGAGACCCAGTACTTC.

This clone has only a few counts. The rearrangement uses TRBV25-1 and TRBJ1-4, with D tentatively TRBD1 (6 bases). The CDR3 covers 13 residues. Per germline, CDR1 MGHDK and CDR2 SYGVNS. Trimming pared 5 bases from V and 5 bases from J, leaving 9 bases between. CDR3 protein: CASSKQGNEKLFF. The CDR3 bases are TGTGCCAGCAGTAAACAGGGCAATGAAAAACTGTTTTTT.

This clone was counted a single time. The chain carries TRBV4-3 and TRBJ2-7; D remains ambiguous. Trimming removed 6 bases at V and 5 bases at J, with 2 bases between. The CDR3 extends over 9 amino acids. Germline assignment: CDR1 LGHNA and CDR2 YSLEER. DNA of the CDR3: TGCGCCAGCAGGCACGAGCAGTACTTC. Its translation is CASRHEQYF.

This CDR3 reads CASSAGTSDTDTQYF. In nucleotides, the CDR3 is TGTGCCAGCAGCGCCGGGACTAGCGACACAGATACGCAGTATTTT. The chain couples TRBV7-8 to TRBJ2-3; 10 bases map to TRBD2. V lost 5 bases and J lost 2; bases outside the gene matches: 4. CDR1 and CDR2 from the germline V gene are SGHVS and FQNEAQ. The CDR3 spans 15 residues. Full variable domain (outside the CDR3, taken from reference TRBV7-8 and TRBJ2-3): GAGVSQSPRYKVAKRGQDVALRCDPISGHVSLFWYQQALGQGPEFLTYFQNEAQLDKSGLPSDRFFAERPEGSVSTLKIQRTQQEDSAVYLCASSAGTSDTDTQYFGPGTRLTVL.

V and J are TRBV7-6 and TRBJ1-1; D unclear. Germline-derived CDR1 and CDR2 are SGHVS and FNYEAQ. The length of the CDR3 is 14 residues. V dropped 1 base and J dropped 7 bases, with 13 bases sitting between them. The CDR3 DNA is TGTGCCAGCAGCTTAGAAAGCACCGCTGGTGAAGCTTTCTTT. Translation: CASSLESTAGEAFF.

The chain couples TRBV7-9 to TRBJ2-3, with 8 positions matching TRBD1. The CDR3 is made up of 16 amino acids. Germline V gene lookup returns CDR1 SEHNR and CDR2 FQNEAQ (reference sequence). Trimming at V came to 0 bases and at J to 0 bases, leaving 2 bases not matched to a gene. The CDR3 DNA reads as TGTGCCAGCAGCTTAGCCAGGGGGCGAAGCACAGATACGCAGTATTTT. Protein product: CASSLARGRSTDTQYF.

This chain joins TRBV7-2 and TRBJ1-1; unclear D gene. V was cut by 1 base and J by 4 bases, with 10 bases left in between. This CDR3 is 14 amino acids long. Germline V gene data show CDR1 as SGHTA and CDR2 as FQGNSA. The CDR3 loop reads CASSLVTTATEAFF. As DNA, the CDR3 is TGTGCCAGCAGCTTAGTCACGACTGCCACTGAAGCTTTCTTT.

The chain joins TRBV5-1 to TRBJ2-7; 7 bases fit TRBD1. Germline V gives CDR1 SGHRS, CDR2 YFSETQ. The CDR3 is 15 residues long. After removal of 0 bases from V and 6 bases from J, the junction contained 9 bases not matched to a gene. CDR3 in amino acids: CASSLAGTASREQYF. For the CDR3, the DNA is TGCGCCAGCAGCTTGGCGGGGACAGCCTCCCGCGAGCAGTACTTC.

CDR3 bases: TGTGCCAGCAGCCGATACACCGGGGAGCTGTTTTTT. Translation gives CASSRYTGELFF. V is TRBV11-3 and J is TRBJ2-2; D is uncertain. The V gene lost 5 bases and the J gene lost 3 bases, with 4 bases spanning the gap. Germline V gene lookup returns CDR1 SGHNT and CDR2 YENEEA. The CDR3 sequence is 12 residues long.

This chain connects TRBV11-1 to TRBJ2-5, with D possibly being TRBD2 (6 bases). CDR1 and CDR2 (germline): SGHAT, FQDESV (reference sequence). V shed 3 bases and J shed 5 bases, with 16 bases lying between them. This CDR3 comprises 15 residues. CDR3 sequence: CASSFKAGLSETQYF. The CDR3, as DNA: TGTGCCAGCAGCTTTAAGGCGGGACTTTCGGAGACCCAGTACTTC. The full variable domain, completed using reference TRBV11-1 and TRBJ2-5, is EAEVAQSPRYKITEKSQAVAFWCDPISGHATLYWYRQILGQGPELLVQFQDESVVDDSQLPKDRFSAERLKGVDSTLKIQPAELGDSAMYLCASSFKAGLSETQYFGPGTRLLVL.

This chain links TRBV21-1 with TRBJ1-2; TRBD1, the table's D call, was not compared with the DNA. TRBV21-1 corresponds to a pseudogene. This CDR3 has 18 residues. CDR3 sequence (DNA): TGTGCCAGCAGCAAAGAGGGACAGGGGGAAAGAACTAACTATGGCTACACCTTC. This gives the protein CASSKEGQGERTNYGYTF.

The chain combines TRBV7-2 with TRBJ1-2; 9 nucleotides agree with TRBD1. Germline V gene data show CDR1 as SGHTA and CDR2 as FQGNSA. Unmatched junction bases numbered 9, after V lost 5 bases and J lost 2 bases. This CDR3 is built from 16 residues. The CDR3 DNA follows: TGTGCCAGCAGCCCCGGGACAGGGAGGTCGAACTATGGCTACACCTTC. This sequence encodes CASSPGTGRSNYGYTF.

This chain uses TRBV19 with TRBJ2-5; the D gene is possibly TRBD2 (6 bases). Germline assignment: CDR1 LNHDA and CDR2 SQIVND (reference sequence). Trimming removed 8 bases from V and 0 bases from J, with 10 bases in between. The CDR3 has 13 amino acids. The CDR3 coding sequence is TGTGCCAGTCAAGGACTACACCAAGAGACCCAGTACTTC. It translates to CASQGLHQETQYF.

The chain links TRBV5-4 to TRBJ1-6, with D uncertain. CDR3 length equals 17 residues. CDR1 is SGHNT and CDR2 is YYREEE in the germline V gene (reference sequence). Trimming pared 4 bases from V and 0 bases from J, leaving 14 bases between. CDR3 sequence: CASSPGGLSSYNSPLHF. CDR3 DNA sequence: TGTGCCAGCAGCCCCGGCGGGCTGAGCTCCTATAATTCACCCCTCCACTTT.

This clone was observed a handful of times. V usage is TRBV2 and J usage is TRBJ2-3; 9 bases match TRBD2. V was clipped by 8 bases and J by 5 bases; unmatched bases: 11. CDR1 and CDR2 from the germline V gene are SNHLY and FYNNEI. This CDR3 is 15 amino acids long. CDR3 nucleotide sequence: TGTGCCAGCGGCCGACTAGCGGTTGAGGGAGATACGCAGTATTTT. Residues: CASGRLAVEGDTQYF.

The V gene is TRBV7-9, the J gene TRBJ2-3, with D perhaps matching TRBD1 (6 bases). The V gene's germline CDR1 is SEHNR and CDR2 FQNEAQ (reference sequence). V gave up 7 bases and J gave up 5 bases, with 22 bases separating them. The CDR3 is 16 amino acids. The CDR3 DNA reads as TGTGCCAGCACCCAACGGAGGAACAGGGATGGAGATACGCAGTATTTT. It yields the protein CASTQRRNRDGDTQYF. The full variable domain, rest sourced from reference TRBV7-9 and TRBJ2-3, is DTGVSQNPRHKITKRGQNVTFRCDPISEHNRLYWYRQTLGQGPEFLTYFQNEAQLEKSRLLSDRFSAERPKGSFSTLEIQRTEQGDSAMYLCASTQRRNRDGDTQYFGPGTRLTVL.

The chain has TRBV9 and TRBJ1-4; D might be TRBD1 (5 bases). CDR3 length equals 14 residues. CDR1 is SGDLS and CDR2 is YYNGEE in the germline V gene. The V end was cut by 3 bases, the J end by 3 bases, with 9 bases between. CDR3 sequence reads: CASSAGLANEKLFF. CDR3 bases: TGTGCCAGCAGCGCAGGGTTGGCTAATGAAAAACTGTTTTTT.

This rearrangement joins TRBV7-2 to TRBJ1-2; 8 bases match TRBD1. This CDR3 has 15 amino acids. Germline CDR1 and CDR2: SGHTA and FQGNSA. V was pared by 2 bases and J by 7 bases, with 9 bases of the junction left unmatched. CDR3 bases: TGTGCCAGCAGCTTAAAGCCAGGGGGCAAGGTTGGCTACACCTTC. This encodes CASSLKPGGKVGYTF.

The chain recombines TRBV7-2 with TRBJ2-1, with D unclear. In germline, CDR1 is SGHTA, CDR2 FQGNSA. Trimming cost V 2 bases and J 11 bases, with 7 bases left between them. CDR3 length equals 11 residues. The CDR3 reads CASSLSAKQFF. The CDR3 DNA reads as TGTGCCAGCAGCTTATCGGCAAAGCAGTTCTTC. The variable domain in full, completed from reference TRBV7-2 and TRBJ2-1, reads GAGVSQSPSNKVTEKGKDVELRCDPISGHTALYWYRQSLGQGLEFLIYFQGNSAPDKSGLPSDRFSAERTGGSVSTLTIQRTQQEDSAVYLCASSLSAKQFFGPGTRLTVL.

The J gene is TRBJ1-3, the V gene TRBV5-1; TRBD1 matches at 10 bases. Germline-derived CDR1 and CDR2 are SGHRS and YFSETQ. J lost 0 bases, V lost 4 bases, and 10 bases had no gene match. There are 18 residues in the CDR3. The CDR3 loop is CASSVGQGGWSSGNTIYF. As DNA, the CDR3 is TGCGCCAGCAGCGTCGGACAGGGGGGATGGAGCTCTGGAAACACCATATATTTT.

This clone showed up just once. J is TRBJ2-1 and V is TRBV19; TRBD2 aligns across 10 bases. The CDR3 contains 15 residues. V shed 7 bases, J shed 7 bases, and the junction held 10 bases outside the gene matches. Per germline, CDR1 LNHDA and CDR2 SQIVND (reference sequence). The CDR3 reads CASTLGLALANEQFF. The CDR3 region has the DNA TGTGCCAGTACCTTGGGACTAGCGCTCGCAAATGAGCAGTTCTTC.

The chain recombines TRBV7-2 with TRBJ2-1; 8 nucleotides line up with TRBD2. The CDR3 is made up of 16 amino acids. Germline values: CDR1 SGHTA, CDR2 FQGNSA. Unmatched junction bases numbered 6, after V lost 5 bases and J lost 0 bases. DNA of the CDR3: TGTGCCAGCAGCCCCATAGCGGGGAGCTCCTACAATGAGCAGTTCTTC. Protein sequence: CASSPIAGSSYNEQFF.

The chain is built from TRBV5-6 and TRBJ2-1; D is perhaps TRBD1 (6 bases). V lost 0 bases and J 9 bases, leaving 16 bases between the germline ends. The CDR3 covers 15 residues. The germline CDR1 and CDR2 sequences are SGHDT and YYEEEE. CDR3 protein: CASSLAFTGKGEQFF. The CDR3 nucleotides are TGTGCCAGCAGCTTGGCCTTCACAGGGAAGGGTGAGCAGTTCTTC.

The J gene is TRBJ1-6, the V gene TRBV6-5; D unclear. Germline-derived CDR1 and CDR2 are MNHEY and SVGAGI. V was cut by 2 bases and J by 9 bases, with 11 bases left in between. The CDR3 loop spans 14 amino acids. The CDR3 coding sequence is TGTGCCAGCAGTTACAGGGATAATGGTTCACCCCTCCACTTT. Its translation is CASSYRDNGSPLHF.

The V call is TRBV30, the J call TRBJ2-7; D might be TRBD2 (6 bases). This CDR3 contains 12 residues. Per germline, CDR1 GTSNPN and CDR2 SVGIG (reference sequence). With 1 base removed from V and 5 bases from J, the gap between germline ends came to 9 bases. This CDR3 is CAWSGWGDEQYF. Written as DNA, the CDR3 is TGTGCCTGGAGTGGGTGGGGGGACGAGCAGTACTTC.